This T cell receptor beta chain stems from a study of T cells in Graves' hyperthyroidism and ophthalmopathy. Study-wide points: Blood also carried most thyroid clonotypes expanded above 0.001.

This clonotype was counted at least ten times. As yet, its antigen is unknown. Diagnoses used clinical symptoms, serum thyroxine and TRAb, thyroid ultrasound and orbital computed tomography. The length of the CDR3 is 14 residues. Germline CDR1 and CDR2: SEHNR and FQNEAQ (reference sequence). V lost 7 bases and J lost 1, with 14 bases in between. From RNA transcripts, TCR beta CDR3 regions were amplified. The study used the HTBI primer set for a first-round RT-PCR of the TCR CDR3. MiXCR, run by TCRdb on the multiplex PCR reads, gives a single entry per CDR3 protein. The sample has roughly 700,000 distinct CDR3 sequences, around 40% seen once; the top ten hold more than 25%.

The J gene is TRBJ2-7, the V gene TRBV7-9; D gene uncertain. Material: blood. The sequence was collected from a woman between 40 and 50 years old with Graves' hyperthyroidism. The CDR3 loop reads CASTSKTKSYEQYF. In nucleotides, the CDR3 is TGTGCCAGCACCTCGAAGACAAAATCCTACGAGCAGTACTTC.